These T cell receptor beta chains were read from a single sample in a study of early T cells in non-severe SARS-CoV-2 infection. TCRdb called the 5' RACE reads again in MiXCR, with one record for every CDR3 protein. Of roughly 63,000 distinct CDR3 sequences in the sample, 13% were seen once. The specimen sequenced was whole blood. Source of these receptors: an adult who was a healthcare worker with PCR-confirmed SARS-CoV-2 infection or an uninfected control (not recorded which). The CDR3 runs from the conserved cysteine through the conserved F or W. Fields, in order: CDR3 DNA, CDR3 protein, D gene, V gene, clone size, J gene. The D gene is left open where the match is weak. Not every row has a clone size; where given, it reads once, few, many or a size class.

cdr3_nt: TGCAGCGTTGTACGAGTGGAGGACCCCTCTGGGGCCAACGTCCTGACTTTC
cdr3_aa: CSVVRVEDPSGANVLTF
d_call: -
v_call: TRBV29-1
clone_size: few
j_call: TRBJ2-6

cdr3_nt: TGTGCCAGCAGCCCACGGACAGGGGCCTACGAGCAGTACTTC
cdr3_aa: CASSPRTGAYEQYF
d_call: TRBD1
v_call: TRBV7-6
clone_size: many
j_call: TRBJ2-7

cdr3_nt: TGCAGCGTTGGCCTGGGGGGAGGAGGCTACACCTTC
cdr3_aa: CSVGLGGGGYTF
d_call: -
v_call: TRBV29-1
clone_size: -
j_call: TRBJ1-2

cdr3_nt: TGTGCCAGCAGTTACCCTGAAGGGGGGAAATCCTACGAGCAGTACTTC
cdr3_aa: CASSYPEGGKSYEQYF
d_call: -
v_call: TRBV6-6
clone_size: many
j_call: TRBJ2-7

cdr3_nt: TGTGCCAGCAGCTCAACAGGGGGGACCACCTACGAGCAGTACTTC
cdr3_aa: CASSSTGGTTYEQYF
d_call: TRBD1
v_call: TRBV9
clone_size: many
j_call: TRBJ2-7

cdr3_nt: TGCGCCAGCAGCGAAGGGACAGGGGGCAGTTGGGGTGAGCAGTACTTC
cdr3_aa: CASSEGTGGSWGEQYF
d_call: TRBD1
v_call: TRBV5-1
clone_size: many
j_call: TRBJ2-7

cdr3_nt: TGTGCCAGCAGTTTACAGAGCATCCAGGGGTCCTACGAGCAGTACTTC
cdr3_aa: CASSLQSIQGSYEQYF
d_call: -
v_call: TRBV27
clone_size: many
j_call: TRBJ2-7

cdr3_nt: TGTGCCAGCAGCTTAGATACCAATCAGCCCCAGCATTTT
cdr3_aa: CASSLDTNQPQHF
d_call: -
v_call: TRBV11-2
clone_size: many
j_call: TRBJ1-5

cdr3_nt: TGTGCCAGCATGTCGGGCTACGAGCAGTACTTC
cdr3_aa: CASMSGYEQYF
d_call: -
v_call: TRBV6-2/TRBV6-3
clone_size: many
j_call: TRBJ2-7

cdr3_nt: TGTGCTAGCAGCCCGGGGGACACCCTCAGGGATACGCAGTATTTT
cdr3_aa: CASSPGDTLRDTQYF
d_call: -
v_call: TRBV7-7
clone_size: many
j_call: TRBJ2-3

cdr3_nt: TGCAGTGGACAGGGGGCAAATGAGCAGTTCTTC
cdr3_aa: CSGQGANEQFF
d_call: TRBD1
v_call: TRBV20-1
clone_size: -
j_call: TRBJ2-1

cdr3_nt: TGTGCCATCAGAGTTGGGCCCCCAGCTAACAATGAGCAGTTCTTC
cdr3_aa: CAIRVGPPANNEQFF
d_call: -
v_call: TRBV10-3
clone_size: once
j_call: TRBJ2-1

cdr3_nt: TGCAGTGCTGGGGGGGGAAGTCTAGTCTATGAGCAGTTCTTC
cdr3_aa: CSAGGGSLVYEQFF
d_call: TRBD2
v_call: TRBV20-1
clone_size: many
j_call: TRBJ2-1

cdr3_nt: TGTGCCAGCAGAATGTTGAGGAATTCACCCCTCCACTTT
cdr3_aa: CASRMLRNSPLHF
d_call: -
v_call: TRBV6-5
clone_size: many
j_call: TRBJ1-6

cdr3_nt: TGTGCCAGCAGTGAGAGCGTGACCCAGTACTTC
cdr3_aa: CASSESVTQYF
d_call: -
v_call: TRBV6-1
clone_size: many
j_call: TRBJ2-5

cdr3_nt: TGTGCCAGCAGTGAACTGATCAGCTACAATGAGCAGTTCTTC
cdr3_aa: CASSELISYNEQFF
d_call: -
v_call: TRBV2
clone_size: -
j_call: TRBJ2-1